These 18 T cell receptor beta chains came from one sample sequenced in a study of blood T cell repertoires in COVID-19. Some clones are missing from TCRdb's copy, which holds only in-frame ones; the method was immunoSEQ multiplex PCR. Altogether hundreds of thousands of clones are present, roughly 90% being singletons, with the ten largest covering less than 3.5%. Input material: peripheral blood. The receptors stem from a woman between 25 and 40 years old with COVID-19, enrolled during active disease.

This clone showed up just a few times. The chain has TRBV27 and TRBJ1-5; D unresolved. V was shortened by 4 bases and J by 5 bases, with 6 bases between the two germline ends. The CDR3 loop spans 12 amino acids. Germline lookup yields CDR1 MNHEY and CDR2 SMNVEV (reference sequence). The CDR3 bases are TGTGCCAGCAGTTCCGGTTATCAGCCCCAGCATTTT. Protein sequence: CASSSGYQPQHF.

Comments on this clone: The limits of the CDR3 on the DNA are not certain, so only TCRdb's listed CDR3 is given. This sequence joins TRBV28 and TRBJ1-2; the table calls TRBD1, which could not be checked here. Germline-derived CDR1 and CDR2 are MDHEN and SYDVKM. The CDR3 is 14 residues long, counting both termini. CDR3 sequence: CASSTSTGGYGYTF.

V is TRBV28 and J is TRBJ2-1; TRBD2 matches at 12 bases. The CDR3 is made up of 14 amino acids. Germline values: CDR1 MDHEN, CDR2 SYDVKM. J gave up 9 bases and V 4 bases, and 4 bases lay outside the gene matches. CDR3 in amino acids: CASSSPGLAGEQFF. The CDR3 DNA is TGTGCCAGCAGTTCACCGGGACTAGCGGGTGAGCAGTTCTTC.

In DNA form, the CDR3 reads TGTGCCAGCAGCACACAGGGGGCACCCTACGAGCAGTACTTC. This translates into CASSTQGAPYEQYF. The chain recombines TRBV5-4 with TRBJ2-7, with 9 bases lining up with TRBD1. CDR1 and CDR2 (germline): SGHNT, YYREEE (reference sequence). J was trimmed by 2 bases and V by 4 bases; bases with no gene match: 4. The CDR3 totals 14 residues.

The V gene is TRBV19, the J gene TRBJ2-3; D unresolved. The CDR3 contains 14 residues. CDR1 and CDR2 (germline): LNHDA, SQIVND (reference sequence). Trimming stripped 3 bases from V and 0 bases from J, with 7 bases between. Here the CDR3 reads CASSIIGSTDTQYF. The CDR3 DNA sequence: TGTGCCAGTAGTATTATCGGTAGCACAGATACGCAGTATTTT.

This rearrangement joins TRBV5-1 to TRBJ2-2; D perhaps matches TRBD1 (6 bases). The germline CDR1 and CDR2 sequences are SGHRS and YFSETQ. This CDR3 is 17 amino acids long. With 4 bases removed from V and 1 base from J, the gap between germline ends came to 17 bases. The DNA of the CDR3 is TGCGCCAGCAGCCTCCAGCCTCCGGGACAGAACACCGGGGAGCTGTTTTTT. Translated: CASSLQPPGQNTGELFF.

The chain carries TRBV4-3 and TRBJ2-2, with TRBD2 matching over 8 bases. The V and J ends lost 1 base and 5 bases, in that order; junction bases with no gene match: 6. This CDR3 spans 16 amino acids. Germline CDR1 LGHNA, CDR2 YSLEER. The CDR3 nucleotides read TGCGCCAGCAGCCAAGCGGCGGGGGGCGGTACCGGGGAGCTGTTTTTT. The encoded protein is CASSQAAGGGTGELFF.

The rearrangement links TRBV29-1 to TRBJ2-2, with a weak D call TRBD2 (5 bases). The CDR3 is 15 residues long. Between the trimmed V and J ends, which lost 4 bases and 3 bases, there was a span of 15 bases. CDR1 is SQVTM and CDR2 is ANQGSEA in the germline V gene. In DNA form, the CDR3 reads TGCAGCGTTGTGAATCGGGAAGGAGACACCGGGGAGCTGTTTTTT. It translates to CSVVNREGDTGELFF.

V and J are TRBV2 and TRBJ2-7, with TRBD1 matching 9 bases. The CDR3 runs to 15 residues. Germline V lookup: CDR1 SNHLY, CDR2 FYNNEI. The J segment lost 4 bases and the V segment lost 0 bases, leaving 4 bases of the junction unmatched. In DNA, the CDR3 is TGTGCCAGCAGTGAAGCGACAGGGGGTTGGTACGAGCAGTACGTC. It specifies CASSEATGGWYEQYV.

The gene calls are TRBV3-1 (or the pseudogene TRBV3-2) and TRBJ1-4; D possibly corresponds to TRBD1 (6 bases). V was shortened by 1 base and J by 3 bases, with 9 bases between the two germline ends. The germline V gene encodes CDR1 LGHDT and CDR2 YNNKEL (reference sequence). The CDR3 is 15 residues long. The CDR3 nucleotides read TGTGCCAGCAGCCAAGTGACAGGACCTAATGAAAAACTGTTTTTT. This codes for CASSQVTGPNEKLFF.

The CDR3 DNA is TGTGCCACCAGCAGAACAGGGTACAATCAGCCCCAGCATTTT. As protein: CATSRTGYNQPQHF. The chain uses TRBV15 and TRBJ1-5, with D maybe TRBD1 (6 bases). The germline gives CDR1 LNHNV, CDR2 YYDKDF (reference sequence). V shed 2 bases and J shed 3 bases, with 8 bases lying between them. The CDR3 has 14 residues.

Comment on this clone: One junction end does not reproduce the germline sequence, and a read error may be involved. The chain employs TRBV7-7 and TRBJ1-1; D call uncertain. Germline loops: CDR1 SSHAT, CDR2 FNYEAQ (reference sequence). The CDR3 totals 13 residues. The chain's CDR3 is CASSQEAGTEAFF. In DNA form, the CDR3 reads TGTGCTAGCAGTCAAGAGGCGGGGACTGAAGCTTTCTTT.

The rearrangement links TRBV11-3 to TRBJ1-1; 7 positions match TRBD1. This CDR3 contains 14 residues. CDR1 is SGHNT, CDR2 YENEEA, per germline. The ends lost 4 bases at V and 7 bases at J; junction bases unmatched: 9. The CDR3, as DNA: TGTGCCAGCAGCTCTTCCTCCGGGACAGATGAAGCTTTCTTT. The encoded protein is CASSSSSGTDEAFF.

This clone was seen more than once but under ten times. This sequence joins TRBV5-1 and TRBJ2-5; 10 bases line up with TRBD1. The CDR3 contains 14 residues. Germline values: CDR1 SGHRS, CDR2 YFSETQ. V was clipped by 4 bases and J by 5 bases; unmatched bases: 5. CDR3 in DNA: TGCGCCAGCAGCCTGACAGGGGGCGGGGAGACCCAGTACTTC. As protein: CASSLTGGGETQYF.

CDR3 in amino acids: CASSYSPGGIGEKLFF. The CDR3 DNA sequence: TGTGCCAGCAGTTACTCCCCTGGGGGGATAGGTGAAAAACTGTTTTTT. The chain recombines TRBV6-5 with TRBJ1-4, with D possibly matching TRBD1 (5 bases). V was pared by 0 bases and J by 7 bases, with 15 bases between. Germline CDR1 reads MNHEY; CDR2 reads SVGAGI. There are 16 residues in the CDR3.

The chain has TRBV5-1 and TRBJ1-3; D might be TRBD1 (5 bases). The V end lost 0 bases, the J end lost 0 bases, and 10 bases lay between the germline ends. CDR1 and CDR2 from the germline V gene are SGHRS and YFSETQ. The CDR3 runs 16 residues. CDR3 sequence (DNA): TGCGCCAGCAGCTTGGACTCGGGGGGCTCTGGAAACACCATATATTTT. Its translation is CASSLDSGGSGNTIYF.

CDR3: CASSFRDRSKYSYNSPLHF. The CDR3, as DNA: TGTGCCAGCAGCTTTCGGGACAGGTCCAAATACTCCTATAATTCACCCCTCCACTTT. This sequence joins TRBV7-2 and TRBJ1-6; 8 nucleotides match TRBD1. The CDR3 sequence is 19 residues long. Trimming at V came to 3 bases and at J to 0 bases, leaving 10 bases not matched to a gene. From germline, CDR1 is SGHTA and CDR2 FQGNSA.

The chain is built from TRBV2 and TRBJ1-1; D gene unclear. Germline lookup yields CDR1 SNHLY and CDR2 FYNNEI. The CDR3 covers 14 residues. The V gene lost 3 bases and the J gene lost 1 base, with 9 bases spanning the gap. The CDR3 nucleotides are TGTGCCAGCAGTGAGGTTGAGAAGAACACTGAAGCTTTCTTT. This translates into CASSEVEKNTEAFF.